Included here is one T cell receptor (beta chain) sequence, with context. This entry is derived from a study of T cell changes during pregnancy in multiple sclerosis. Trimming shortened V by 0 bases and J by 2 bases, and 12 bases separated the two germline ends. Germline values: CDR1 MGHRA, CDR2 YSYEKL. The CDR3 has 16 amino acids. This table comes from immunoSEQ multiplex PCR, and its TCRdb copy is limited to in-frame clones, with some not included. Among around 88,000 clones listed, approximately 90% were seen once. The TCR originated in a female donor in good health, enrolled as a control in a pregnancy study. V and J are TRBV4-1 and TRBJ2-3; TRBD1 is a possible D gene (6 bases). The input for sequencing was peripheral blood, taken after pregnancy. DNA of the CDR3: TGCGCCAGCAGCCAAGATTTGGGGGCGACCACAGATACGCAGTATTTT. Amino acid sequence: CASSQDLGATTDTQYF.